The 13 T cell receptor beta chains listed next were all sequenced from one sample in a study of cytomegalovirus exposure and HLA in healthy donors (dated by TCRdb to the late 2010s). The library was made by the immunoSEQ multiplex PCR assay. The multiplex PCR relied on a mix of 60 forward primers for TCR Vbeta segments and 13 reverse primers for TCR Jbeta segments. TCRdb took this table from immuneACCESS and kept in-frame rearrangements with V and J called. Such tables lack part of the clones; where checked against another copy, unresolved V genes explain under half of the gap, and the rest is unexplained. For this sample the table gives tens of thousands of clones, of which roughly three quarters were detected only once. The ten largest clonotypes hold approximately 15% of the sample. Sample: PBMCs. These receptors originate from a woman aged 40-49 years in good health and CMV-seropositive.

This rearrangement joins TRBV28 to TRBJ1-1; no clear D gene. The V and J ends lost 2 bases and 9 bases respectively, with 10 bases between them. This CDR3 contains 12 residues. Germline CDR1 reads MDHEN; CDR2 reads SYDVKM. CDR3 DNA: TGTGCCAGCAGTTTACTCCCGGAGAAAGCTTTCTTT. Its translation is CASSLLPEKAFF.

CDR3 nucleotide sequence: TGTGCCAGTAGTCCGAGCGGGAGGAGGTCAGATACGCAGTATTTT. Its protein is CASSPSGRRSDTQYF. V is TRBV19 and J is TRBJ2-3, with 9 bases that match TRBD2. The germline gives CDR1 LNHDA, CDR2 SQIVND (reference sequence). The CDR3 runs to 15 residues. J lost 4 bases, V lost 5 bases, and 7 bases had no gene match.

The chain links TRBV6-5 to TRBJ1-3, with 9 nucleotides matching TRBD1. Germline CDR1 reads MNHEY; CDR2 reads SVGAGI. J gave up 9 bases and V 6 bases, and 12 bases lay outside the gene matches. CDR3 size: 15 residues. CDR3 loop: CASRGQGLGESTIYF. In DNA, the CDR3 is TGTGCCAGCAGGGGACAGGGACTGGGGGAGAGCACCATATATTTT.

This chain connects TRBV15 to TRBJ2-1; 9 bases align to TRBD1. This CDR3 has 18 amino acids. Germline V gene sequence: CDR1 LNHNV, CDR2 YYDKDF (reference sequence). Losses at the gene ends were 1 base for V and 8 bases for J; bases not matched to a gene: 15. The CDR3 bases are TGTGCCACCAGCAGAGTAAAATGGGAGACAGGGGGTAGGGATGAGCAGTTCTTC. Translated, it gives CATSRVKWETGGRDEQFF.

The chain recombines TRBV7-9 with TRBJ1-5; D not resolved. The germline V and J ends were trimmed by 8 bases and 0 bases, with 8 bases remaining between them. From germline, CDR1 is SEHNR and CDR2 FQNEAQ (reference sequence). There are 13 residues in the CDR3. The CDR3 nucleotides are TGTGCCAGCTCCTCTACTAGCAATCAGCCCCAGCATTTT. Its protein product is CASSSTSNQPQHF.

V gene TRBV6-6 combines with J gene TRBJ2-1; 8 bases align to TRBD1. Germline V gene sequence: CDR1 MNHNY, CDR2 SVGAGI (reference sequence). Unmatched junction bases numbered 3, after V lost 6 bases and J lost 2 bases. The CDR3 is made up of 14 amino acids. The CDR3 sequence is CASSSQGAYNEQFF. The CDR3 DNA sequence: TGTGCCAGCAGCTCACAGGGGGCCTACAATGAGCAGTTCTTC.

The chain employs TRBV4-3 and TRBJ2-7, with TRBD1 identical over 10 bases. The germline CDR1 and CDR2 sequences are LGHNA and YSLEER. V was clipped by 0 bases and J by 7 bases; unmatched bases: 15. This CDR3 contains 18 residues. CDR3 coding DNA: TGCGCCAGCAGCCAAGATCTTGGGGTTTGGACAGGGGGTGAGGAGCAGTACTTC. Translating gives CASSQDLGVWTGGEEQYF.

This clone showed up just a few times. The rearrangement joins TRBV29-1 to TRBJ2-7; D unclear. This CDR3 has 11 amino acids. With 6 bases removed from V and 0 bases from J, the gap between germline ends came to 6 bases. CDR1 SQVTM and CDR2 ANQGSEA come from the germline V gene. In DNA form, the CDR3 reads TGCAGCGTGACAAACTCCTACGAGCAGTACTTC. This sequence encodes CSVTNSYEQYF.

This chain links TRBV7-2 with TRBJ1-5; D remains ambiguous. The V and J ends lost 4 bases and 5 bases respectively, with 9 bases between them. Germline V CDR1 and CDR2: SGHTA, FQGNSA. This CDR3 comprises 13 residues. The CDR3 DNA reads TGTGCCAGCAGCTCGCAGGTCGATCAGCCCCAGCATTTT. It translates to CASSSQVDQPQHF.

The V gene is TRBV9, the J gene TRBJ1-4; D might be TRBD1 (5 bases). CDR1 is SGDLS, CDR2 YYNGEE, per germline. The V gene lost 3 bases and the J gene lost 7 bases, with 13 bases spanning the gap. The CDR3 is 14 residues long. CDR3 sequence (DNA): TGTGCCAGCAGCGAGGGGCAGGGAGGTGAAAAACTGTTTTTT. Residues: CASSEGQGGEKLFF. Filled out from reference TRBV9 and TRBJ1-4, the complete variable domain reads DSGVTQTPKHLITATGQRVTLRCSPRSGDLSVYWYQQSLDQGLQFLIQYYNGEERAKGNILERFSAQQFPDLHSELNLSSLELGDSALYFCASSEGQGGEKLFFGSGTQLSVL.

The chain combines TRBV11-2 with TRBJ2-7; D call uncertain. With 5 bases removed from V and 3 bases from J, the gap between germline ends came to 17 bases. This CDR3 comprises 15 residues. CDR1 is SGHAT, CDR2 FQNNGV, per germline. CDR3 DNA sequence: TGTGCCAGCAGCCTAAGGCATCGGAGCTTCTACGAGCAGTACTTC. Translating it yields CASSLRHRSFYEQYF.

In the case of this clone: Compared with germline, one end of the junction differs, possibly owing to a read error. The V gene is TRBV29-1, the J gene TRBJ1-3; no clear D gene. Per the germline V gene, CDR1 is SQVTM and CDR2 is ANQGSEA. This CDR3 is built from 12 residues. In nucleotides, the CDR3 is TGCAGCGTCAGAGGAGCTGGAAGCACCATATATTTT. Translating it yields CSVRGAGSTIYF. The entire variable domain, with the rest obtained from reference TRBV29-1 and TRBJ1-3, is as follows: SAVISQKPSRDICQRGTSLTIQCQVDSQVTMMFWYRQQPGQSLTLIATANQGSEATYESGFVIDKFPISRPNLTFSTLTVSNMSPEDSSIYLCSVRGAGSTIYFGEGSWLTVV.

V usage is TRBV11-3 and J usage is TRBJ2-1; D remains unclear. Per germline, CDR1 SGHNT and CDR2 YENEEA. The CDR3 is 13 amino acids. Trimming took off 2 bases at V and 10 bases at J, with 12 bases between the two ends. The CDR3 DNA sequence: TGTGCCAGCAGCTTATCCCAGGTTTCGGAGCAGTTCTTC. Its translation is CASSLSQVSEQFF.